Below, 29 T cell receptor beta chains from the same sample are listed, as sequenced in a study of human T cells and chemical hapten exposure. Time point indicated: patch test 1, 2 weeks after DPC sensitization. The treatment is: therapeutic diphenylcyclopropenone sensitization with weekly scalp DPC. TCRdb re-called the RACE reads with MiXCR, one entry per CDR3 protein. The repertoire holds 100,000 or so distinct CDR3 sequences, 9.5% to 11% seen once, with roughly 3.5% in the top ten. Sample: whole blood, taken in connection with sensitization to the hapten diphenylcyclopropenone (DPC). Every receptor here comes from a woman between 35 and 50 years old with alopecia areata. Some clones in this sample may be carry-over from other donors' samples.

This clonotype was found many times. The chain combines TRBV20-1 with TRBJ1-5; perhaps TRBD1 as D (5 bases). Germline CDR1 DFQATT, CDR2 SNEGSKA (reference sequence). Trimming cost V 7 bases and J 3 bases, with 13 bases left between them. This CDR3 is built from 13 residues. CDR3 sequence (DNA): TGCAGTGTCAACCGGGACCTCAATCAGCCCCAGCATTTT. Residues: CSVNRDLNQPQHF.

In this sample, this clonotype turned up many times. J is TRBJ1-2 and V is TRBV28; D is ambiguous. Trimming shortened V by 5 bases and J by 7 bases, and 26 bases separated the two germline ends. The CDR3 covers 17 residues. Germline loops: CDR1 MDHEN, CDR2 SYDVKM. The CDR3 bases are TGTGCCAGCAGTCTCCCCCCTGACGGACGAAGTATAATTGGCTACACCTTC. It translates to CASSLPPDGRSIIGYTF.

This clonotype was observed at least ten times. The chain is built from TRBV5-1 and TRBJ2-1; tentatively, D is TRBD1 (6 bases). V dropped 1 base and J dropped 6 bases, with 11 bases sitting between them. Germline V CDR1 and CDR2: SGHRS, YFSETQ. This CDR3 has 14 amino acids. The CDR3, as DNA: TGCGCCAGCAGCTTGTTGGGACAAGGCAATGAGCAGTTCTTC. Its translation is CASSLLGQGNEQFF.

This clonotype was seen more than once but under ten times. J is TRBJ1-1 and V is TRBV29-1; D might be TRBD1 (6 bases). The CDR3 has 13 amino acids. Per the germline V gene, CDR1 is SQVTM and CDR2 is ANQGSEA. V was clipped by 3 bases and J by 4 bases, with 12 bases between them. CDR3 in DNA: TGCAGCGTTGAGAACAGGGCTGGCACTGAAGCTTTCTTT. It specifies CSVENRAGTEAFF.

This clonotype was seen a few times. The rearrangement joins TRBV12-2 to TRBJ2-7; the D call of TRBD1 is as the table states it, not checked on the DNA. TRBV12-2 is assigned pseudogene status. The CDR3 has 13 amino acids. In DNA, the CDR3 is TGTGCAAGTCGCCCCCTGGTGAGGGGGCTGAAGTACTTC. Residues: CASRPLVRGLKYF.

This clonotype has a count of ten or more. The chain carries TRBV10-3 and TRBJ2-7; TRBD1 matches 9 bases. The germline V gene has CDR1 ENHRY and CDR2 SYGVKD. CDR3 length: 14 amino acids. Unmatched junction bases numbered 3, after V lost 2 bases and J lost 4 bases. Here the CDR3 DNA reads TGTGCCATCAGTGAGAGACAGGGGGAGTACGAGCAGTACTTC. Its translation is CAISERQGEYEQYF.

There are many counts of this clonotype. The V gene is TRBV6-2 or TRBV6-3, the J gene TRBJ1-5, with D possibly TRBD1 on 5 matching bases. The CDR3 sequence is 16 residues long. V lost 0 bases to trimming and J lost 2 bases, with 11 bases between them. The V gene's germline CDR1 is MNHEY and CDR2 SVGEGT. CDR3: CASSYSGGVGNQPQHF. CDR3 sequence (DNA): TGTGCCAGCAGTTACTCTGGAGGGGTTGGCAATCAGCCCCAGCATTTT.

Only a few counts were recorded for this clonotype. The chain has TRBV29-1 and TRBJ2-7, with 10 bases lining up with TRBD1. Germline CDR1 and CDR2: SQVTM and ANQGSEA. This CDR3 is built from 15 residues. The J segment lost 2 bases and the V segment lost 4 bases, leaving 8 bases of the junction unmatched. The CDR3 nucleotides read TGCAGCGTTGGAGGGGCGGGACAGGGGCCCTACGAGCAGTACTTC. Encoded protein: CSVGGAGQGPYEQYF.

The sample holds a few counts of this clonotype. The chain has TRBV6-5 and TRBJ2-7; tentatively, D is TRBD2 (5 bases). The CDR3 is 16 amino acids. Germline V gene lookup returns CDR1 MNHEY and CDR2 SVGAGI. With 0 bases removed from V and 1 base from J, the gap between germline ends came to 13 bases. This chain's CDR3 is CASSYSSAGLSYEQYF. CDR3 DNA: TGTGCCAGCAGTTACTCTTCCGCCGGACTGTCCTACGAGCAGTACTTC.

This clonotype was recorded at least ten times. This chain joins TRBV7-2 and TRBJ2-7; TRBD1 agrees at 7 bases. This CDR3 spans 14 amino acids. Per germline, CDR1 SGHTA and CDR2 FQGNSA. J gave up 2 bases and V 4 bases, and 5 bases lay outside the gene matches. The CDR3 sequence is CASSSGTAPYEQYF. The CDR3 DNA is TGTGCCAGCAGCTCCGGGACAGCGCCCTACGAGCAGTACTTC.

This clonotype turned up a few times. The chain is built from TRBV5-4 and TRBJ2-1, with TRBD2 matching 9 bases. Trimming removed 3 bases from V and 5 bases from J; junction bases left unmatched: 9. The germline CDR1 and CDR2 sequences are SGHNT and YYREEE (reference sequence). The CDR3 sequence is 16 residues long. The CDR3 sequence: CASSYFSGGQNNEQFF. The CDR3 bases are TGTGCCAGCAGCTATTTCAGCGGGGGGCAAAACAATGAGCAGTTCTTC.

This clonotype was detected only a few times. The CDR3 here is CASKKKEKHGYTF. In DNA form, the CDR3 reads TGTGCCAGCAAAAAGAAAGAGAAGCATGGCTACACCTTC. The chain links TRBV21-1 to TRBJ1-2. TRBV21-1 is flagged as a pseudogene. The CDR3 totals 13 residues.

This clonotype was seen many times. This rearrangement joins TRBV23-1 to TRBJ2-4, with D possibly TRBD2 on 6 matching bases. TRBV23-1 is given ORF status, its function remaining uncertain. Trimming took 6 bases from V and 0 from J, leaving 21 bases between them. The CDR3 totals 18 residues. In DNA form, the CDR3 reads TGCGCCAGCAGCATCACCGGGGAGCGGGCTCTAGCCAAAAACATTCAGTACTTC. Protein: CASSITGERALAKNIQYF.

In this sample, this clonotype turned up a few times. The chain carries TRBV6-2 or TRBV6-3 and TRBJ2-2; D is uncertain. V shed 7 bases and J shed 6 bases, with 18 bases lying between them. Germline V gene data show CDR1 as MNHEY and CDR2 as SVGEGT. This CDR3 region has 15 residues. The CDR3 is CASTRLGSNSGELFF. The CDR3 DNA reads TGTGCCAGCACCCGTTTAGGGTCTAATTCCGGGGAGCTGTTTTTT.

This chain connects TRBV7-9 to TRBJ2-7; no definite D call. Germline V gene lookup returns CDR1 SEHNR and CDR2 FQNEAQ (reference sequence). Deletions cut 6 bases from V and 0 bases from J, with 12 bases between. CDR3 length: 14 residues. The CDR3 sequence: CASSYGSTSYEQYF. In nucleotides, the CDR3 is TGTGCCAGCAGTTATGGCAGTACCTCCTACGAGCAGTACTTC.

The J gene is TRBJ2-3, the V gene TRBV7-2, with D hard to call. Per germline, CDR1 SGHTA and CDR2 FQGNSA. CDR3 length equals 14 residues. V lost 5 bases, J lost 5 bases, and 14 bases lay in between. In DNA, the CDR3 is TGTGCCAGCAGCCCCAGCGTAGAGAGAGATACGCAGTATTTT. Encoded protein: CASSPSVERDTQYF.

At least ten counts were recorded for this clonotype. The CDR3 region is CASSIADNLVNTEAFF. DNA for the CDR3: TGTGCCAGCAGCATCGCGGACAACCTTGTTAACACTGAAGCTTTCTTT. The gene calls are TRBV28 and TRBJ1-1, with a tentative D call TRBD1 (5 bases). Trimming removed 6 bases from V and 2 bases from J, with 19 bases in between. There are 16 residues in the CDR3. The germline V gene has CDR1 MDHEN and CDR2 SYDVKM.

The chain employs TRBV7-2 and TRBJ2-2; no firm D call. Germline V CDR1 and CDR2: SGHTA, FQGNSA. Trimming left V 5 bases short and J 2 bases short, with 12 bases between. The CDR3 is 15 residues long. In DNA, the CDR3 is TGTGCCAGCAGCGCTGGACGCTCTAACACCGGGGAGCTGTTTTTT. Amino acids: CASSAGRSNTGELFF.

The genes are TRBV5-4 and TRBJ2-1; D is unresolved. The germline V gene encodes CDR1 SGHNT and CDR2 YYREEE (reference sequence). The V end lost 4 bases, the J end lost 5 bases, and 10 bases lay between the germline ends. This CDR3 has 13 residues. CDR3 DNA: TGTGCCAGCAGCACTGGAACAGACAATGAGCAGTTCTTC. This codes for CASSTGTDNEQFF.

In this sample, this clonotype turned up many times. The V and J genes are TRBV10-1 and TRBJ1-1; weak D call: TRBD1 (5 bases). CDR1 is WNHNN and CDR2 is SYGVQD in the germline V gene (reference sequence). There are 12 residues in the CDR3. The germline V and J ends were trimmed by 5 bases and 4 bases, with 8 bases remaining between them. Here the CDR3 DNA reads TGCGCCAGCAGTCGGGGGAGCACTGAAGCTTTCTTT. Encoded protein: CASSRGSTEAFF.

This clonotype was recorded at least ten times. This chain connects TRBV27 to TRBJ1-2; D perhaps matches TRBD1 (5 bases). The length of the CDR3 is 13 residues. V lost 3 bases and J 4 bases, leaving 9 bases between the germline ends. The germline CDR1 and CDR2 sequences are MNHEY and SMNVEV (reference sequence). CDR3 sequence (DNA): TGTGCCAGCAGTTTTAGGGGTGCCTATGGCTACACCTTC. It is translated as CASSFRGAYGYTF.

To note about this clonotype: A much more abundant neighbour one base away suggests this may be a read error. The V call is TRBV18, the J call TRBJ1-1; 9 nucleotides agree with TRBD1. This CDR3 is built from 15 residues. The germline gives CDR1 KGHSH, CDR2 LQKENI. CDR3 nucleotides: TGTGTCAGCTCACCACGGACAGGGGAGGACACTGAAGCTTTCTTT. Translation: CVSSPRTGEDTEAFF.

The chain is built from TRBV30 and TRBJ1-1, with TRBD1 matching over 11 bases. Germline V gives CDR1 GTSNPN, CDR2 SVGIG (reference sequence). The CDR3 runs to 15 residues. The J segment lost 4 bases and the V segment lost 5 bases, leaving 9 bases of the junction unmatched. The CDR3 region is CAWYPPGQGGTEAFF. DNA for the CDR3: TGTGCCTGGTATCCTCCGGGACAGGGGGGCACTGAAGCTTTCTTT.

This clonotype was seen many times. The chain is built from TRBV7-6 and TRBJ1-2; D remains ambiguous. V was shortened by 5 bases and J by 6 bases, with 13 bases between the two germline ends. The germline gives CDR1 SGHVS, CDR2 FNYEAQ. CDR3 length: 13 residues. CDR3 amino acids: CASSLQVGHGYTF. DNA of the CDR3: TGTGCCAGCAGCCTTCAGGTTGGGCATGGCTACACCTTC.

Concerning this clonotype itself: This may be a read error: a much more frequent sequence differs by one nucleotide. This chain joins TRBV7-9 and TRBJ1-4; the D gene is possibly TRBD1 (6 bases). This CDR3 is 19 amino acids long. Germline values: CDR1 SEHNR, CDR2 FQNEAQ (reference sequence). The CDR3: CASSLAAGSTGRLNVKLFF. As DNA, the CDR3 is TGTGCCAGCAGCTTAGCGGCTGGGTCAACAGGGCGCTTGAATGTAAAACTGTTTTTT.

This clonotype was seen only a few times. The chain has TRBV5-4 and TRBJ1-2; D ambiguous. With 4 bases removed from V and 7 bases from J, the gap between germline ends came to 14 bases. CDR3 length equals 13 residues. Germline-derived CDR1 and CDR2 are SGHNT and YYREEE (reference sequence). CDR3: CASSRASVSGYTF. The DNA for the CDR3 is TGTGCCAGCAGCCGCGCTTCGGTTTCTGGCTACACCTTC.

This clonotype has ten or more counts. The V and J genes are TRBV25-1 and TRBJ1-6, with 8 bases lining up with TRBD1. The trim removed 5 bases at V and 7 bases at J, leaving 7 bases unmatched. The CDR3 sequence is 15 residues long. Germline assignment: CDR1 MGHDK and CDR2 SYGVNS. CDR3 protein: CASSNRGGFNSPLHF. The CDR3 coding sequence is TGTGCCAGCAGTAACAGGGGGGGGTTCAATTCACCCCTCCACTTT.

This chain uses TRBV27 with TRBJ2-5, with D possibly matching TRBD2 (5 bases). V gave up 2 bases and J gave up 4 bases, with 8 bases separating them. The CDR3 runs to 13 residues. Germline V gene lookup returns CDR1 MNHEY and CDR2 SMNVEV (reference sequence). CDR3 protein: CASSLAGGETQYF. CDR3 DNA: TGTGCCAGCAGTTTAGCCGGAGGAGAGACCCAGTACTTC.

The chain recombines TRBV9 with TRBJ2-1; D perhaps matches TRBD2 (6 bases). The CDR3 is 14 residues long. Germline loops: CDR1 SGDLS, CDR2 YYNGEE. V lost 6 bases to trimming and J lost 9 bases, with 19 bases between them. The CDR3 DNA sequence: TGTGCCAGCAACCCCCCCGGGGGTAGTTTTGAGCAGTTCTTC. It codes for CASNPPGGSFEQFF.